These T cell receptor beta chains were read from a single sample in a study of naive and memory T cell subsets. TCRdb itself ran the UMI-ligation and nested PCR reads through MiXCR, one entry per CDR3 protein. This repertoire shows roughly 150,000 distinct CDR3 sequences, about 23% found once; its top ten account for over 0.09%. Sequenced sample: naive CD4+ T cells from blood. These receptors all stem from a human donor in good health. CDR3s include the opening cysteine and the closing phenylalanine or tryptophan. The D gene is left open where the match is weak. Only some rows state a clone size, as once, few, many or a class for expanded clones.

DNA: TGTGCCAGCAGCTTTACTAGCGGACCCAAGTATGAGCAGTTCTTC
CDR3: CASSFTSGPKYEQFF
V: TRBV7-8
length: 15
J: TRBJ2-1
size: NA
D: TRBD2

DNA: TGCGCCTCCACACTAGAGTATTCGGAGACCCAGTACTTC
CDR3: CASTLEYSETQYF
V: TRBV5-1
length: 13
J: TRBJ2-5
size: NA
D: NA

DNA: TGTGCCAGCAACAACCTGGGGAGCGGGAGAAACAATGAGCAGTTCTTC
CDR3: CASNNLGSGRNNEQFF
V: TRBV12-3/TRBV12-4
length: 16
J: TRBJ2-1
size: few
D: TRBD2

DNA: TGTGCCAGCAGCCTAGGGGCGGGGAACTACGAGCAGTACTTC
CDR3: CASSLGAGNYEQYF
V: TRBV7-2
length: 14
J: TRBJ2-7
size: NA
D: NA

DNA: TGTGCCAGCAGTTATCGGGGGAGCACAGATACGCAGTATTTT
CDR3: CASSYRGSTDTQYF
V: TRBV6-6
length: 14
J: TRBJ2-3
size: many
D: NA

DNA: TGTGCCAGCAGCCAAGGCGGGAGAAATAATGAGCAGTTCTTC
CDR3: CASSQGGRNNEQFF
V: TRBV16
length: 14
J: TRBJ2-1
size: NA
D: TRBD2

DNA: TGTGCCACCAGCAGGGGACAGGGTCGTAATGAGCAGTTCTTC
CDR3: CATSRGQGRNEQFF
V: TRBV15
length: 14
J: TRBJ2-1
size: few
D: TRBD1

DNA: TGTGCCAGCAGAAGGGACGGACGGAAAGAGACCCAGTACTTC
CDR3: CASRRDGRKETQYF
V: TRBV6-6
length: 14
J: TRBJ2-5
size: many
D: NA

DNA: TGTGCCAGCAGTTACACCGGGACAGGAATAGGTGAAAAACTGTTTTTT
CDR3: CASSYTGTGIGEKLFF
V: TRBV6-5
length: 16
J: TRBJ1-4
size: NA
D: TRBD1

DNA: TGTGCCAGCAGTTCCGACAGGGGCTCGCGCAATGAGCAGTTCTTC
CDR3: CASSSDRGSRNEQFF
V: TRBV6-5
length: 15
J: TRBJ2-1
size: NA
D: TRBD1

DNA: TGCGCCAGCAGCCTACGGACAGGGGAACACGAGCAGTACTTC
CDR3: CASSLRTGEHEQYF
V: TRBV5-1
length: 14
J: TRBJ2-7
size: few
D: TRBD1

DNA: TGCAGTGCTAGCCAGGGGACGTCTCAGCCCCAGCATTTT
CDR3: CSASQGTSQPQHF
V: TRBV20-1
length: 13
J: TRBJ1-5
size: NA
D: NA

DNA: TGTGCCTGGAGCCAAACAGGAGGGGAGCACGGTACCTACAATGAGCAGTTCTTC
CDR3: CAWSQTGGEHGTYNEQFF
V: TRBV30
length: 18
J: TRBJ2-1
size: NA
D: NA

DNA: TGTGCCAGCAGTCCGGGACAGGGCGGGAACAATCAGCCCCAGCATTTT
CDR3: CASSPGQGGNNQPQHF
V: TRBV6-2/TRBV6-3
length: 16
J: TRBJ1-5
size: few
D: TRBD1

DNA: TGTGCCAGCAGACCTCAGGTAAAGGGCACTGAAGCTTTCTTT
CDR3: CASRPQVKGTEAFF
V: TRBV3-1
length: 14
J: TRBJ1-1
size: NA
D: NA

DNA: TGTGCCAGCAGCCCCGGACGGTTCTACGAGCAGTACTTC
CDR3: CASSPGRFYEQYF
V: TRBV12-3/TRBV12-4
length: 13
J: TRBJ2-7
size: few
D: NA

DNA: TGCGCCAGCAGCCAAGTCGGCGGGAGCCTGGGAGATACGCAGTATTTT
CDR3: CASSQVGGSLGDTQYF
V: TRBV4-3
length: 16
J: TRBJ2-3
size: few
D: TRBD2

DNA: TGTGCCAGCTCACCTAATCTTGGGGGATTGGGTTCCTACGAGCAGTACTTC
CDR3: CASSPNLGGLGSYEQYF
V: TRBV18
length: 17
J: TRBJ2-7
size: few
D: NA

DNA: TGTGCCAGCACACTAGCGGGAGCCGTCAAAAACATTCAGTACTTC
CDR3: CASTLAGAVKNIQYF
V: TRBV6-2/TRBV6-3
length: 15
J: TRBJ2-4
size: NA
D: TRBD2

DNA: TGCAGTGCTACCCGTTTAGCGGGAGGGCGAGAGACCCAGTACTTC
CDR3: CSATRLAGGRETQYF
V: TRBV20-1
length: 15
J: TRBJ2-5
size: NA
D: TRBD2

DNA: TGTGCCAGCAGAGGGACTAGCGGGAGCCTTGTCAATGAGCAGTTCTTC
CDR3: CASRGTSGSLVNEQFF
V: TRBV6-1
length: 16
J: TRBJ2-1
size: few
D: TRBD2

DNA: TGCGCCAGCAGCCAGCACGACAGGACCTACGAGCAGTACTTC
CDR3: CASSQHDRTYEQYF
V: TRBV4-1
length: 14
J: TRBJ2-7
size: many
D: NA

DNA: TGTGCCAGCAGCCGGACTAGCGGGCCACCCTACGAGCAGTACTTC
CDR3: CASSRTSGPPYEQYF
V: TRBV7-2
length: 15
J: TRBJ2-7
size: few
D: TRBD2

DNA: TGTGCCAGCAGCTTAGTCCCAGGGGCGTGGACTAGCGGGTTCTACGAGCAGTACTTC
CDR3: CASSLVPGAWTSGFYEQYF
V: TRBV7-2
length: 19
J: TRBJ2-7
size: many
D: TRBD2

DNA: TGTGCCAGCAGCCGGACTCCAGTCGGGGCAGAGCAGTTCTTC
CDR3: CASSRTPVGAEQFF
V: TRBV6-5
length: 14
J: TRBJ2-1
size: NA
D: NA

DNA: TGCGCCAGCAGTCGTGGGACGGCGGGGGATAGGGAGACCCAGTACTTC
CDR3: CASSRGTAGDRETQYF
V: TRBV5-1
length: 16
J: TRBJ2-5
size: NA
D: TRBD2

DNA: TGTGCCAGCAGCCGGGCGCGGGGGCGCGGGGGAGAGACCCAGTACTTC
CDR3: CASSRARGRGGETQYF
V: TRBV7-2
length: 16
J: TRBJ2-5
size: NA
D: NA

DNA: TGCAGTGCTAGACCCTTTGGACAGGGCAGCTCCTACAATGAGCAGTTCTTC
CDR3: CSARPFGQGSSYNEQFF
V: TRBV20-1
length: 17
J: TRBJ2-1
size: few
D: TRBD1

DNA: TGCGCCAGCAGCCTGGTGGTAGGCAGTGCGGGCGAGCAGTACTTC
CDR3: CASSLVVGSAGEQYF
V: TRBV4-3
length: 15
J: TRBJ2-7
size: few
D: NA

DNA: TGCAGCGTTGGTGAGGGTATTCAAGAGACCCAGTACTTC
CDR3: CSVGEGIQETQYF
V: TRBV29-1
length: 13
J: TRBJ2-5
size: few
D: NA

DNA: TGTGCCAGCAGTTATAAGGGACAGTATAACAATGAGCAGTTCTTC
CDR3: CASSYKGQYNNEQFF
V: TRBV6-5
length: 15
J: TRBJ2-1
size: many
D: TRBD1

DNA: TGTGCCAGCAGCTTAAGCAGAGAAGAGACCCAGTACTTC
CDR3: CASSLSREETQYF
V: TRBV7-6
length: 13
J: TRBJ2-5
size: NA
D: NA

DNA: TGCAGCGTTCGGACAGGGGCAGAGACCCAGTACTTC
CDR3: CSVRTGAETQYF
V: TRBV29-1
length: 12
J: TRBJ2-5
size: NA
D: TRBD1

DNA: TGTGCCAGCAGTCCCCATAGCGGGAGGAACGAGCAGTACTTC
CDR3: CASSPHSGRNEQYF
V: TRBV6-5
length: 14
J: TRBJ2-7
size: NA
D: TRBD2

DNA: TGTGCCAGCAGTTGGACAGGGGGAGGAGATACGCAGTATTTT
CDR3: CASSWTGGGDTQYF
V: TRBV6-5
length: 14
J: TRBJ2-3
size: NA
D: TRBD1

DNA: TGTGCCAGCTCCCAAGCGGGAGTTTCAGATGAGCAGTTCTTC
CDR3: CASSQAGVSDEQFF
V: TRBV18
length: 14
J: TRBJ2-1
size: few
D: TRBD2

DNA: TGTGCCAGCAGGAGTTACACCGGGGAGCTGTTTTTT
CDR3: CASRSYTGELFF
V: TRBV12-3/TRBV12-4
length: 12
J: TRBJ2-2
size: NA
D: NA

DNA: TGTGCCAGTAGTTCGTCCGCTAGCGGGAAGGTAAATGAGCAGTTCTTC
CDR3: CASSSSASGKVNEQFF
V: TRBV19
length: 16
J: TRBJ2-1
size: few
D: TRBD2

DNA: TGTGCTAGTGGTTCTGGGGGGTCATCCTATCAGCCCCAGCATTTT
CDR3: CASGSGGSSYQPQHF
V: TRBV12-5
length: 15
J: TRBJ1-5
size: few
D: NA

DNA: TGTGCCAGCAGTTACTCGGGGCCGCGCAATGAGCAGTTCTTC
CDR3: CASSYSGPRNEQFF
V: TRBV6-5
length: 14
J: TRBJ2-1
size: NA
D: NA

DNA: TGCAGCGTGGGAGGCAGGGGGACTGGCCGAGCTTTCTTT
CDR3: CSVGGRGTGRAFF
V: TRBV29-1
length: 13
J: TRBJ1-1
size: NA
D: TRBD1

DNA: TGTGCCAGCAGTAGCGGACTAGCGGGATACACAGATACGCAGTATTTT
CDR3: CASSSGLAGYTDTQYF
V: TRBV6-2/TRBV6-3
length: 16
J: TRBJ2-3
size: NA
D: TRBD2

DNA: TGTGCCAGCAGTTTTTGGGGCCGAAGCTCCTACAATGAGCAGTTCTTC
CDR3: CASSFWGRSSYNEQFF
V: TRBV27
length: 16
J: TRBJ2-1
size: few
D: NA

DNA: TGCAGTGCTAGGGAAAACACCGGGGAGCTGTTTTTT
CDR3: CSARENTGELFF
V: TRBV20-1
length: 12
J: TRBJ2-2
size: few
D: NA

DNA: TGTGCCAGCAGTTATGGGGGTAGCAGAACTGAAGCTTTCTTT
CDR3: CASSYGGSRTEAFF
V: TRBV28
length: 14
J: TRBJ1-1
size: NA
D: NA